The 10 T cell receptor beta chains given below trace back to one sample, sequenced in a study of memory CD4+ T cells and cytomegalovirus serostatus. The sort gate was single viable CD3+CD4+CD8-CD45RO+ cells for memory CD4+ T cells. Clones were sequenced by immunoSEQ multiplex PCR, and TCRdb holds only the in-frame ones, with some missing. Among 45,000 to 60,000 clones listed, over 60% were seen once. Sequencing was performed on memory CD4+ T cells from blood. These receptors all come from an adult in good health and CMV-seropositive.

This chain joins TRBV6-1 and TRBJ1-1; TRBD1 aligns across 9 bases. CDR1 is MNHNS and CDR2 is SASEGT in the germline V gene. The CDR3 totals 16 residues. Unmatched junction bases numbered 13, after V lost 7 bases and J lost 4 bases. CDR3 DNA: TGTGCCAGCAATGACAGGGGGGGAGGGAGAAGCACTGAAGCTTTCTTT. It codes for CASNDRGGGRSTEAFF.

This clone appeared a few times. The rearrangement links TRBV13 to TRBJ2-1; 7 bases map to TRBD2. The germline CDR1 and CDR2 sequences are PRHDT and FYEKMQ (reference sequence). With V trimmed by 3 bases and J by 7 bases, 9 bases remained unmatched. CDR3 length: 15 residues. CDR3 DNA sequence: TGTGCCAGCAGCTTGACTAGCTATGCCGAAAATGAGCAGTTCTTC. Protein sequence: CASSLTSYAENEQFF. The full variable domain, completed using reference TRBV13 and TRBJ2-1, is AAGVIQSPRHLIKEKRETATLKCYPIPRHDTVYWYQQGPGQDPQFLISFYEKMQSDKGSIPDRFSAQQFSDYHSELNMSSLELGDSALYFCASSLTSYAENEQFFGPGTRLTVL.

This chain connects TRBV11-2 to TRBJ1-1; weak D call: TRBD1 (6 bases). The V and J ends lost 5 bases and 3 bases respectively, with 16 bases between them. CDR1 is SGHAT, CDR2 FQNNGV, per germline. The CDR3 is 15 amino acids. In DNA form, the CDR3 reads TGTGCCAGCAGCCTAACACAGGGCCAGCACACTGAAGCTTTCTTT. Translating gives CASSLTQGQHTEAFF.

Written as DNA, the CDR3 is TGCGCCAGCACCTCCGGATTCGGGGAGCTGTTTTTT. Protein: CASTSGFGELFF. This rearrangement joins TRBV10-1 to TRBJ2-2, with no clear D. The V end was cut by 7 bases, the J end by 7 bases, with 10 bases between. CDR1 is WNHNN, CDR2 SYGVQD, per germline (reference sequence). The CDR3 is made up of 12 amino acids.

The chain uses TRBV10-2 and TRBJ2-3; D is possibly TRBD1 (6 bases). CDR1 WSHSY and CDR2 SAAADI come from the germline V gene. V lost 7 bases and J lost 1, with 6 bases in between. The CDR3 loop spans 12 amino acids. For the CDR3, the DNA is TGCGCCAGCAACAGGGGCACAGATACGCAGTATTTT. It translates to CASNRGTDTQYF.

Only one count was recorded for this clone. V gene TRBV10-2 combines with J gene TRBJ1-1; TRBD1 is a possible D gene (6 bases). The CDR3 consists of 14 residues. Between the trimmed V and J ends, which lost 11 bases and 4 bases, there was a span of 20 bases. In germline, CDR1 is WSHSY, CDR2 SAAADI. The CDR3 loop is CAVERGSGSTEAFF. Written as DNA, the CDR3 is TGCGCCGTCGAAAGGGGGTCGGGGTCCACTGAAGCTTTCTTT.

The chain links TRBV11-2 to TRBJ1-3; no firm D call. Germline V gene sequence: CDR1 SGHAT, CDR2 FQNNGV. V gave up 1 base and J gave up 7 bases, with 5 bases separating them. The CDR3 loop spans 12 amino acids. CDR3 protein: CASSLGGNTIYF. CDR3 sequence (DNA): TGTGCCAGCAGCTTAGGAGGGAACACCATATATTTT. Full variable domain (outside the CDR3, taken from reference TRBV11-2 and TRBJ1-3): EAGVAQSPRYKIIEKRQSVAFWCNPISGHATLYWYQQILGQGPKLLIQFQNNGVVDDSQLPKDRFSAERLKGVDSTLKIQPAKLEDSAVYLCASSLGGNTIYFGEGSWLTVV.

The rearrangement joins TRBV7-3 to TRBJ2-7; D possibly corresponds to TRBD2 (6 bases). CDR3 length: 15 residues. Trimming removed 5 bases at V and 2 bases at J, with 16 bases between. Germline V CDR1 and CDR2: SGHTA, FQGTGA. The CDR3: CASSQGGGEPYEQYF. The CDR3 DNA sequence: TGTGCCAGCAGCCAGGGAGGCGGTGAGCCCTACGAGCAGTACTTC.

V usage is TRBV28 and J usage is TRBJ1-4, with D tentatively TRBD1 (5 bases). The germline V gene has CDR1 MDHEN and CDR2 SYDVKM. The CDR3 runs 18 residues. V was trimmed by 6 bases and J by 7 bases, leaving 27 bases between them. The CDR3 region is CASSHPRGTPLRGEKLFF. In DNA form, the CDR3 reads TGTGCCAGCAGCCACCCGCGAGGGACTCCGCTAAGGGGTGAAAAACTGTTTTTT.

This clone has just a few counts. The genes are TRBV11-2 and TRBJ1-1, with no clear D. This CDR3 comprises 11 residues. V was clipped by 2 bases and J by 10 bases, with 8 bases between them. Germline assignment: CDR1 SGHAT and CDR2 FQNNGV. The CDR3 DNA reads TGTGCCAGCAGCTTAAAGGAGATAGCTTTCTTT. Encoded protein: CASSLKEIAFF.